The present T cell receptor beta chain was sequenced within a study of T cells in Graves' hyperthyroidism and ophthalmopathy. There were TCR beta CDR3 regions amplified from RNA transcripts. The HTBI primer set drove a first-round RT-PCR of the TCR CDR3. TCRdb ran MiXCR on the multiplex PCR reads and lists one entry per CDR3 protein. The sample lists under 400,000 distinct CDR3 sequences, 15% occurring once. In the case of this clonotype: The germline gene is not matched at one end of the junction; a read error may be the cause.

This CDR3 spans 14 amino acids. Looked up from germline, CDR1 is KGHDR and CDR2 is SFDVKD. Source material: blood. The V and J genes are TRBV24-1 and TRBJ2-5; no firm D call. The source of this sequence is a woman aged 55-69 years with Graves' ophthalmopathy. The CDR3 DNA follows: TGTGTCACCAGTGATCGACGGGTCCAAGAGACCCAGTACTTC. This sequence encodes CVTSDRRVQETQYF.